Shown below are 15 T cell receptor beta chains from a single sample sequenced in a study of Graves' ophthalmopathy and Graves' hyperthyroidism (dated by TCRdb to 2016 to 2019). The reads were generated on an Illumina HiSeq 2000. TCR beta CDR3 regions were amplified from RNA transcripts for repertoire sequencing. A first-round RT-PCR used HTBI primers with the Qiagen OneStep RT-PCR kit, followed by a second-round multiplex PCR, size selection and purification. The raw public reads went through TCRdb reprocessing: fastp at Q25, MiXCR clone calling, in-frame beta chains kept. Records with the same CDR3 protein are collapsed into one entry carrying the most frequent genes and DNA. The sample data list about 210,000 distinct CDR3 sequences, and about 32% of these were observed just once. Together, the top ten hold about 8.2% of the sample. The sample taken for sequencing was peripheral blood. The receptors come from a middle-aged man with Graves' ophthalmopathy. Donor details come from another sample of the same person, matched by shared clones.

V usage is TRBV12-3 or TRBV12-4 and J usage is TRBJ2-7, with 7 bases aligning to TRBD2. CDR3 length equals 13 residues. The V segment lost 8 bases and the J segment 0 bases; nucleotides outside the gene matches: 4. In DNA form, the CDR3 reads TGTGCCAGCGTGGGGGGGAACTCCTACGAGCAGTACTTC. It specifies CASVGGNSYEQYF.

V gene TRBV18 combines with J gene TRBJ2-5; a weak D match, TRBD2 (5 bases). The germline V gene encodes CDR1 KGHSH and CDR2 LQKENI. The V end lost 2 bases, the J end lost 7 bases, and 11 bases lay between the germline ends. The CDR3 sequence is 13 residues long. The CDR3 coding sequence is TGTGCCAGCTCACCAGGGGTCGGAGGGACCCAGTACTTC. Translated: CASSPGVGGTQYF.

The CDR3 is CASSYSSLSEQYF. In nucleotides, the CDR3 is TGTGCCAGCAGTTACTCTTCTTTGAGCGAGCAGTACTTC. The chain is built from TRBV6-5 and TRBJ2-7; D uncertain. Trimming cost V 0 bases and J 6 bases, with 9 bases left between them. In germline, CDR1 is MNHEY, CDR2 SVGAGI. The CDR3 contains 13 residues.

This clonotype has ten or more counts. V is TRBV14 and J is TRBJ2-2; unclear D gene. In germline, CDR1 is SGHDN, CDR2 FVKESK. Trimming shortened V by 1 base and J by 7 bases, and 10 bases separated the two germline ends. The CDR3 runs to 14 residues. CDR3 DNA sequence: TGTGCCAGCAGCCAAGGACGGGCCCGCGGGGAGCTGTTTTTT. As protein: CASSQGRARGELFF.

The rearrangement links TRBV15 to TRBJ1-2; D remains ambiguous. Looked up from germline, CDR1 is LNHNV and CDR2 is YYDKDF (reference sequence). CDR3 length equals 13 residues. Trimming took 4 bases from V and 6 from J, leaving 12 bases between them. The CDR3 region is CATSMTGWDGYTF. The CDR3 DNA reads TGTGCCACCAGCATGACGGGCTGGGATGGCTACACCTTC.

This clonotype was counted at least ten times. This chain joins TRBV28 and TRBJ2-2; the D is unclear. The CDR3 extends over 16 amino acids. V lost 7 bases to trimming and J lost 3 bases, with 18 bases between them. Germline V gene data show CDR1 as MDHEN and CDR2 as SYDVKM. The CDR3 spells CASTNPATHYTGELFF. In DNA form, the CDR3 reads TGTGCCAGCACCAACCCCGCTACCCACTACACCGGGGAGCTGTTTTTT. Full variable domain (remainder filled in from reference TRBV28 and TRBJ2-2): DVKVTQSSRYLVKRTGEKVFLECVQDMDHENMFWYRQDPGLGLRLIYFSYDVKMKEKGDIPEGYSVSREKKERFSLILESASTNQTSMYLCASTNPATHYTGELFFGEGSRLTVL.

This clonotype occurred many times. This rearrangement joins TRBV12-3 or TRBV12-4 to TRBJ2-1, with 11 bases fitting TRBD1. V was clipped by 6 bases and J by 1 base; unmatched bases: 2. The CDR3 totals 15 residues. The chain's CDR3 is CASSGTGGSYNEQFF. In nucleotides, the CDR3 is TGTGCCAGCAGCGGGACAGGGGGATCCTACAATGAGCAGTTCTTC.

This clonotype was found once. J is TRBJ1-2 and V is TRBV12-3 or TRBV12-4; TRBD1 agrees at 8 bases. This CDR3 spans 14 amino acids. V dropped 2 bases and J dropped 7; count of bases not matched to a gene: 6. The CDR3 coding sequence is TGTGCCAGCAGTTTATATCAGGGGGCGCTTGGCTACACCTTC. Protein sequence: CASSLYQGALGYTF.

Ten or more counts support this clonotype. The CDR3 loop reads CASSPEAGGAKNIQYF. CDR3 DNA: TGTGCCAGCTCACCGGAGGCAGGGGGAGCCAAAAACATTCAGTACTTC. The V call is TRBV18, the J call TRBJ2-4; TRBD1 matches 7 bases. After removal of 3 bases from V and 0 bases from J, the junction contained 5 bases not matched to a gene. Germline CDR1 and CDR2: KGHSH and LQKENI. The CDR3 consists of 16 residues.

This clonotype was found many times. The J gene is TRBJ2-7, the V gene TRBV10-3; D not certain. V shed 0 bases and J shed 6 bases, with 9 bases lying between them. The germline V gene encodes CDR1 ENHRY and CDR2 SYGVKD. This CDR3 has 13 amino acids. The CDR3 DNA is TGTGCCATCAGTGAGTCGGGTCGTGTCGAGCAGTACTTC. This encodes CAISESGRVEQYF.

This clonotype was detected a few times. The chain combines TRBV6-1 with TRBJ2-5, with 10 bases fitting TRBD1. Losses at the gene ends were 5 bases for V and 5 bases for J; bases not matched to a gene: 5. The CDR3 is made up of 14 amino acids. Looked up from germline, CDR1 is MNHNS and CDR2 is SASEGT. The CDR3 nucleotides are TGTGCCAGCAGTCCCGGGACAGGGGCCGAGACCCAGTACTTC. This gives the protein CASSPGTGAETQYF.

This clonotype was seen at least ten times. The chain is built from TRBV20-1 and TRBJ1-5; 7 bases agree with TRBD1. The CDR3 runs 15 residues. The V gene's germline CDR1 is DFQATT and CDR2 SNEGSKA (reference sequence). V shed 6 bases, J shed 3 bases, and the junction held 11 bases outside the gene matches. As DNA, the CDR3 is TGCAGTGCGGCCGAGGGGGCTCTCCCCAATCAGCCCCAGCATTTT. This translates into CSAAEGALPNQPQHF.

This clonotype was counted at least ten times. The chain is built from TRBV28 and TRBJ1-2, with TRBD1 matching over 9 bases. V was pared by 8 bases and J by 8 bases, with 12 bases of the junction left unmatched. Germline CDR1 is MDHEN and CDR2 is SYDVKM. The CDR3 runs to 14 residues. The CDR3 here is CASRSTGGGWGYTF. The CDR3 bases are TGTGCCAGCCGCTCTACAGGGGGCGGATGGGGCTACACCTTC.

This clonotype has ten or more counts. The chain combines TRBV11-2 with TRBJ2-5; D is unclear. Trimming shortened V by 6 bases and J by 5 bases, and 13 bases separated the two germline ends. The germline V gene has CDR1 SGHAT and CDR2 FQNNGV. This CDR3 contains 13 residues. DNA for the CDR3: TGTGCCAGCAGTCGACACAGAACTGAGACCCAGTACTTC. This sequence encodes CASSRHRTETQYF.

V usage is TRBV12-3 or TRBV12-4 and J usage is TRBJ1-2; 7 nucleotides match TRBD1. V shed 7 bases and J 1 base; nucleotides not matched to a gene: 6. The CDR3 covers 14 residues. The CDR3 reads CASTEGQINYGYTF. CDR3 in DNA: TGTGCCAGCACCGAGGGACAGATTAACTATGGCTACACCTTC.